The text below deals with one TCR beta chain. This sample was included in a study of blood T cell repertoires in COVID-19. Profiled with immunoSEQ multiplex PCR; TCRdb holds only in-frame clones, not every one. The data hold roughly 410,000 clones, with around 87% observed a single time. V trimming: 7 bases; J trimming: 3 bases; junction bases outside the gene matches: 5. CDR1 and CDR2 from the germline V gene are MNHEY and SVGAGI. The CDR3 runs to 13 residues. The origin of this receptor is a woman aged 60-70 years with COVID-19, enrolled during active disease. The specimen sequenced was peripheral blood. This chain links TRBV6-5 with TRBJ2-7; 8 nucleotides agree with TRBD1. The CDR3 DNA is TGTGCCAGCATGGGAGGACAGGGCTACGAGCAGTACTTC. Its translation: CASMGGQGYEQYF.